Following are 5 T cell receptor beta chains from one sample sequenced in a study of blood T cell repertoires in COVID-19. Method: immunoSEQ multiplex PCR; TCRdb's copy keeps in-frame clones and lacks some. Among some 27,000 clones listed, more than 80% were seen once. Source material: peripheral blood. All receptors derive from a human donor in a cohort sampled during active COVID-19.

CDR3 protein: CASGAGYNEQFF. The CDR3 nucleotides read TGTGCCAGCGGGGCGGGGTACAATGAGCAGTTCTTC. V and J are TRBV13 and TRBJ2-1, with TRBD2 as a possible D gene (6 bases). The CDR3 totals 12 residues. V was shortened by 8 bases and J by 4 bases, with 9 bases between the two germline ends. CDR1 is PRHDT and CDR2 is FYEKMQ in the germline V gene (reference sequence). Combining the CDR3 with reference TRBV13 and TRBJ2-1 gives the whole variable domain AAGVIQSPRHLIKEKRETATLKCYPIPRHDTVYWYQQGPGQDPQFLISFYEKMQSDKGSIPDRFSAQQFSDYHSELNMSSLELGDSALYFCASGAGYNEQFFGPGTRLTVL.

CDR3 sequence: CASSVVNVRTSGITGELFF. CDR3 DNA: TGTGCCAGCAGCGTGGTAAACGTCAGGACTAGCGGGATCACCGGGGAGCTGTTTTTT. The V gene is TRBV9, the J gene TRBJ2-2; TRBD2 agrees at 12 bases. The CDR3 has 19 amino acids. Per germline, CDR1 SGDLS and CDR2 YYNGEE. With V trimmed by 2 bases and J by 4 bases, 12 bases remained unmatched.

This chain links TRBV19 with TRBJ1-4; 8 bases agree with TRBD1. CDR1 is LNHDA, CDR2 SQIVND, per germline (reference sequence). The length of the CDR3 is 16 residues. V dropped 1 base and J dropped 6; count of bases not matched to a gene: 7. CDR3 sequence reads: CASSIVRDRRDEKLFF. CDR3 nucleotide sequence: TGTGCCAGTAGTATAGTACGGGACAGGAGGGATGAAAAACTGTTTTTT.

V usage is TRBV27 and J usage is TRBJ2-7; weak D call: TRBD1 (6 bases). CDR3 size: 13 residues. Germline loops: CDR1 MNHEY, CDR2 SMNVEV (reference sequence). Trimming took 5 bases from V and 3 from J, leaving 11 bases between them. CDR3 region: CASSLGQIYEQYF. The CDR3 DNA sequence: TGTGCCAGCAGTCTAGGACAGATCTACGAGCAGTACTTC.

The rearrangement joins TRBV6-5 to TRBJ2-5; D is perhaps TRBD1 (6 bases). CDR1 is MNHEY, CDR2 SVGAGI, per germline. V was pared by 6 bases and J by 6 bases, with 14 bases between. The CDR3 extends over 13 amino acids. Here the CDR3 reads CASSRARGQTQYF. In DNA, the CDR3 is TGTGCCAGCAGCCGAGCCAGGGGTCAGACCCAGTACTTC.